Presented here are 18 T cell receptor beta chains from one specimen sequenced in a study of T-cell reconstitution after alpha-beta-depleted transplantation in children. Unique molecular identifiers featured in how the TCRbeta library was prepared. MiXCR was run by TCRdb on the PCR reads, yielding one entry per CDR3 protein. Seen here are 670,000 or so distinct CDR3 sequences, under 15% observed once, and the top ten hold approximately 0.8%. This material consisted of PBMCs, taken before TCRalphabeta/CD19-depleted stem cell transplant. The receptor set was obtained from a girl under 10 years old with congenital amegakaryocytic thrombocytopenia, due to receive a stem cell transplant.

This clonotype was recorded a few times. V gene TRBV27 combines with J gene TRBJ1-5, with D unresolved. The germline V gene encodes CDR1 MNHEY and CDR2 SMNVEV (reference sequence). Trimming shortened V by 10 bases and J by 8 bases, and 6 bases separated the two germline ends. This CDR3 comprises 9 residues. The CDR3 DNA follows: TGTGCCACCCAAGAGCCCCAGCATTTT. Its translation is CATQEPQHF.

This clonotype was seen ten or more times. The rearrangement joins TRBV6-6 to TRBJ1-5, with D hard to call. Germline V gene lookup returns CDR1 MNHNY and CDR2 SVGAGI (reference sequence). Trimming cost V 10 bases and J 4 bases, with 14 bases left between them. The CDR3 has 13 residues. The CDR3 here is CATSKGENQPQHF. The DNA of the CDR3 is TGTGCCACCTCGAAGGGTGAAAATCAGCCCCAGCATTTT.

The genes are TRBV30 and TRBJ1-1; 7 nucleotides line up with TRBD1. Per germline, CDR1 GTSNPN and CDR2 SVGIG (reference sequence). CDR3 size: 13 residues. V was clipped by 3 bases and J by 11 bases; unmatched bases: 12. Here the CDR3 DNA reads TGTGCCTGGAGAGAGGACAGGAAAGTTGGCGCTTTCTTT. Encoded protein: CAWREDRKVGAFF.

This clonotype has ten or more counts. The V and J genes are TRBV5-1 and TRBJ2-2; D unresolved. CDR3 length: 12 amino acids. Per germline, CDR1 SGHRS and CDR2 YFSETQ. Trimming left V 1 base short and J 8 bases short, with 6 bases between. The CDR3 DNA sequence: TGCGCCAGCAGCTTGATGGCGGGGGAGCTGTTTTTT. Protein product: CASSLMAGELFF.

This clonotype has a handful of counts. The gene calls are TRBV4-1 and TRBJ2-2; D perhaps matches TRBD2 (6 bases). V was cut by 4 bases and J by 8 bases, with 14 bases left in between. CDR3 length equals 14 residues. Germline CDR1 is MGHRA and CDR2 is YSYEKL. The CDR3, as DNA: TGCGCCAGCAGCCCTACTGCGGCGGGGGGGGAGCTGTTTTTT. This gives the protein CASSPTAAGGELFF.

The table lists this clonotype with many counts. V is TRBV6-1 and J is TRBJ2-1; 7 bases align to TRBD2. CDR1 is MNHNS and CDR2 is SASEGT in the germline V gene. V shed 7 bases, J shed 3 bases, and the junction held 9 bases outside the gene matches. The CDR3 has 15 amino acids. CDR3 DNA: TGTGCCAGCAACCCGAGAGCGGGGCTCTACAATGAGCAGTTCTTC. Its protein product is CASNPRAGLYNEQFF.

This clonotype was counted ten times or more. The J gene is TRBJ2-1, the V gene TRBV29-1; D assignment may be TRBD1 or TRBD2 (6 bases each). The CDR3 length is 13 residues. The V gene's germline CDR1 is SQVTM and CDR2 ANQGSEA. V gave up 6 bases and J gave up 4 bases, with 13 bases separating them. The CDR3 sequence is CSVGRDTYNEQFF. The CDR3 nucleotides read TGCAGCGTGGGGCGGGACACATACAATGAGCAGTTCTTC.

The V and J genes are TRBV20-1 and TRBJ2-5; TRBD1 or TRBD2 may be the D gene (5 bases each). Trimming took off 1 base at V and 4 bases at J, with 13 bases between the two ends. The V gene's germline CDR1 is DFQATT and CDR2 SNEGSKA (reference sequence). This CDR3 comprises 14 residues. The CDR3 loop reads CSARVRARGETQYF. The DNA for the CDR3 is TGCAGTGCTAGAGTCCGGGCGAGGGGAGAGACCCAGTACTTC.

J is TRBJ1-2 and V is TRBV25-1, with 7 bases fitting TRBD1. CDR1 is MGHDK and CDR2 is SYGVNS in the germline V gene. CDR3 size: 13 residues. J gave up 5 bases and V 8 bases, and 8 bases lay outside the gene matches. Here the CDR3 reads CASQQGLGYGYTF. Here the CDR3 DNA reads TGTGCCAGCCAACAGGGGTTGGGGTATGGCTACACCTTC.

This clonotype appeared a few times. The rearrangement links TRBV7-2 to TRBJ2-2; tentatively, D is TRBD1 or TRBD2 (5 bases each). The CDR3 covers 16 residues. The V end was cut by 2 bases, the J end by 1 base, with 11 bases between. Germline CDR1 SGHTA, CDR2 FQGNSA. Here the CDR3 reads CASSLSGRKNTGELFF. In DNA form, the CDR3 reads TGTGCCAGCAGCTTATCGGGACGCAAGAACACCGGGGAGCTGTTTTTT.

The chain is built from TRBV5-1 and TRBJ2-5; TRBD1 aligns across 8 bases. Germline CDR1 reads SGHRS; CDR2 reads YFSETQ. The CDR3 consists of 18 residues. V lost 0 bases to trimming and J lost 1 base; unmatched junction nucleotides: 11. CDR3 in amino acids: CASSLEPGGLSVQETQYF. Here the CDR3 DNA reads TGCGCCAGCAGCTTGGAGCCAGGGGGCCTTAGCGTCCAAGAGACCCAGTACTTC. The full variable domain, its missing parts supplied by reference TRBV5-1 and TRBJ2-5, is KAGVTQTPRYLIKTRGQQVTLSCSPISGHRSVSWYQQTPGQGLQFLFEYFSETQRNKGNFPGRFSGRQFSNSRSEMNVSTLELGDSALYLCASSLEPGGLSVQETQYFGPGTRLLVL.

This clonotype was found many times. The CDR3 reads CASTPGTSGIPVNEQFF. In DNA, the CDR3 is TGTGCCAGCACCCCCGGGACTAGCGGGATCCCCGTGAATGAGCAGTTCTTC. The chain uses TRBV12-3 or TRBV12-4 and TRBJ2-1; TRBD2 aligns across 13 bases. V dropped 7 bases and J dropped 7; count of bases not matched to a gene: 13. This CDR3 comprises 17 residues.

The rearrangement links TRBV20-1 to TRBJ2-3, with unresolved D. V was clipped by 2 bases and J by 1 base, with 7 bases between them. CDR3 length: 13 amino acids. Germline lookup yields CDR1 DFQATT and CDR2 SNEGSKA (reference sequence). The CDR3 region is CSARTPGTDTQYF. The CDR3 DNA reads TGCAGTGCTAGAACACCTGGCACAGATACGCAGTATTTT.

This clonotype was recorded at least ten times. The V call is TRBV20-1, the J call TRBJ2-2; 9 bases map to TRBD1. J lost 6 bases, V lost 4 bases, and 12 bases had no gene match. The CDR3 consists of 16 residues. Germline assignment: CDR1 DFQATT and CDR2 SNEGSKA (reference sequence). The DNA of the CDR3 is TGCAGTGCTACTCGACCCGGGACAGGGTGGCCCGGGGAGCTGTTTTTT. This codes for CSATRPGTGWPGELFF.

At least ten counts were recorded for this clonotype. V and J are TRBV20-1 and TRBJ2-7; D unresolved. Trimming shortened V by 3 bases and J by 2 bases, and 11 bases separated the two germline ends. Germline loops: CDR1 DFQATT, CDR2 SNEGSKA (reference sequence). This CDR3 region has 13 residues. The CDR3 loop is CSASSDGTYEQYF. The CDR3 region has the DNA TGCAGTGCTAGTTCGGACGGAACCTACGAGCAGTACTTC.

The V and J genes are TRBV7-7 and TRBJ2-2; TRBD2 matches at 7 bases. Losses at the gene ends were 4 bases for V and 0 bases for J; bases not matched to a gene: 5. This CDR3 spans 16 amino acids. From germline, CDR1 is SSHAT and CDR2 FNYEAQ (reference sequence). CDR3 amino acids: CASSSDLAANTGELFF. The CDR3 region has the DNA TGTGCCAGCAGCTCGGACCTAGCGGCGAACACCGGGGAGCTGTTTTTT.

At least ten counts were recorded for this clonotype. V usage is TRBV20-1 and J usage is TRBJ2-1, with D hard to call. Trimming stripped 7 bases from V and 4 bases from J, with 11 bases between. CDR1 is DFQATT and CDR2 is SNEGSKA in the germline V gene (reference sequence). The CDR3 is made up of 12 amino acids. This chain's CDR3 is CSVPSVYNEQFF. The DNA for the CDR3 is TGCAGTGTCCCTTCAGTTTACAATGAGCAGTTCTTC.

This clonotype occurred a few times. The chain links TRBV20-1 to TRBJ2-1, with 7 nucleotides matching TRBD2. The CDR3 consists of 15 residues. The ends lost 5 bases at V and 3 bases at J; junction bases unmatched: 10. Per germline, CDR1 DFQATT and CDR2 SNEGSKA (reference sequence). CDR3 bases: TGCAGTGCTGGGAGGGGACTTTCTAACTACAATGAGCAGTTCTTC. Protein: CSAGRGLSNYNEQFF.